Here is one T cell receptor beta chain with its context. Measured with immunoSEQ multiplex PCR; TCRdb has only the in-frame clones, and not every one. The sample lists under 40,000 clones; about nine tenths were seen once. These data originate in a study of T cell changes during pregnancy in multiple sclerosis. The V and J ends lost 7 bases and 7 bases respectively, with 15 bases between them. The germline gives CDR1 SGHNT, CDR2 YYREEE (reference sequence). The CDR3 is 13 amino acids. The receptor comes from a female donor with multiple sclerosis, enrolled in a pregnancy study. The chain is built from TRBV5-4 and TRBJ2-1; D ambiguous. Source: CD8+ T cells from peripheral blood mononuclear cells, taken after pregnancy. CDR3 sequence reads: CASASPPGNEQFF. Here the CDR3 DNA reads TGTGCCAGCGCCTCCCCCCCCGGGAATGAGCAGTTCTTC.